This T cell receptor beta chain comes out of a study of vaccination and CD4 T cells after COVID-19 (dated by TCRdb to between 2022 and 2023). For context, the study as a whole: Convalescent patients had a positive SARS-CoV-2 result on nasal swab PCR, and of these patients, nine had mild disease and one had severe disease. Participants received two doses of either the Pfizer-BioNTech BNT162b2 vaccine (n=8) or the Moderna mRNA-1273 vaccine (n=2). Post-COVID blood samples from convalescent patients were collected a median of around 110 days after diagnosis, with a range of roughly 35 to 180 days. The spike-specific CD4+ TCR repertoire was compared before and after mRNA vaccination in over nine COVID-19 convalescent patients and a few infection-naive healthy vaccine recipients. The convalescent cohort included six males and four females, with two Hispanic individuals, seven Caucasians, two Asians and one multiracial person. Post-vaccine blood samples were collected a median of approximately 77 days after the second vaccine dose, ranging from about 13 to 241 days. Overlapping spike peptide pools from SARS-CoV-2 and from the common cold coronaviruses HCoV-NL63, HCoV-OC43 and HCoV-229E were used as culture stimuli. In control cultures, a CEFX viral epitope pool was used as positive control, an HIV-1 Nef peptide pool was used as negative control, or no peptide was added. Study-level results and caveats: Only a relatively small number of convalescent patients were included in the study, and early timepoints following natural infection were not analyzed. Although the median number of SARS-CoV-2-reactive clonotypes went up from approximately 20 after infection to 35 to 40 after vaccination, the increase was not significant. Among convalescent patients, a median roughly 90% of the SARS-CoV-2-reactive clones seen after vaccination appeared only after vaccination, which suggests priming specific to the vaccine. Of the vaccine-specific clones found in convalescent patients, nearly all (304 of 307) were mono-reactive for SARS-CoV-2 spike instead of being cross-reactive with common cold coronaviruses.

The CDR3 holds 15 amino acids from the cysteine to the phenylalanine. Only the CDR3 portion is preserved as DNA: 45 bases, with reading frame beginning at the first base. CDR1 MGHDK and CDR2 SYGVNS are derived from the germline V gene. V sheds 4 bases and J sheds 4 bases, leaving 16 bases between their ends. Points on this clonotype: Its cognate antigen has yet to be identified. No per-base quality is available; no much larger clone lies one base away.

The label giving this sample's treatment or condition can be read as: roughly 10-day PBMC culture with coronavirus spike peptide pools or control peptides (ViraFEST assay). The ViraFEST assay was used in the study, in which antigen-specific T cells were expanded with peptide pools and expanded clonotypes were subsequently identified by TCR sequencing. The convalescent patients' positive SARS-CoV-2 PCR tests were from March to December 2020, which was before the Alpha, Beta and Delta variants emerged in the United States. PBMCs were cultured at about 2 million per well in IMDM supplemented with around 5.5% human AB serum and 8 to 10 IU/ml IL-2, with roughly 9.5 ug/ml peptide pools added. On days 3 and 7, half of the culture medium was replaced with fresh IL-2-containing medium. After roughly nine days of culture, CD4+ T cells were isolated by negative selection using the EasySep CD4+ T cell isolation kit. Ficoll-Paque Plus gradient centrifugation was used to isolate PBMCs from whole blood, and the isolated PBMCs were then either used fresh or cryopreserved at -140C. Each culture condition was generally run in triplicate wells.

Preparation of the library involved PCR. DNA from cultured CD4+ T cells underwent TCR sequencing with the Oncomine TCR Beta short-read assay at the Johns Hopkins FTIC core. The QIAamp micro DNA kit was used to extract genomic DNA from the cultured CD4+ T cells. Oncomine TCR Beta libraries from cultured CD4+ T cells were pooled with unique dual indexes and sequenced on an Illumina iSeq 100. The study's processing was this. Non-productive sequences were removed, and CDR3s not starting with C, not ending with F or W, or shorter than 7 amino acids were discarded. The MANAFEST web application identified antigen-specific clonotypes by comparing peptide-stimulated wells against reference wells and other culture wells. An FDR below 0.05, an odds ratio above 5, and a productive frequency above 0.1% in at least two of three replicate wells were required for clones to be considered positive. Clonotypes that were significantly expanded in both SARS-CoV-2 spike wells and at least one common cold coronavirus spike condition were defined as cross-reactive. Levenshtein distances (stringdist) and unrooted phylogenetic trees (ape) in R version 3.6.1 were used to assess CDR3 homology. TCRdb itself trimmed the public reads at Q25 with fastp, ran MiXCR and retained productive beta chains. Every entry covers one CDR3 protein and lists the most common genes and DNA from its rows. TCRdb's processing, not the authors' own work, is the source of the V and J calls. The sample table lists about 12,000 distinct CDR3 sequences, 75% to 85% of them with a count of one. About a quarter of the sample rests with the top ten.

The sequenced sample was CD4+ T cells from blood, cultured in vitro. In this chain, TRBV25-1 is recombined with TRBJ1-2, with an unclear D gene assignment. The origin of this receptor is a human donor who had recovered from COVID-19. The nucleotide sequence is TGTGCCAGCAGTGCGGTAACCGCGGGCTCCTATGGCTACACCTTC. Its translation is CASSAVTAGSYGYTF.